These T cell receptor beta chains were read from a single sample in a study of T cell repertoires in cytomegalovirus infection. MiXCR was run by TCRdb on the reads, yielding one entry per CDR3 protein. The sample lists 150,000 to 180,000 distinct CDR3 sequences, less than 25% seen once, with about a tenth in the top ten. The sample consisted of PBMCs. These receptors originate from a human donor in good health (CMV status not recorded). Some clones in this sample may be carry-over from other donors' samples. Each CDR3 is given with its conserved first and last residue. The D gene is left open where the match is weak. Expanded clones are given a class, and other clones once, few, many or no size at all.

>TRBV5-1|few|TRBD1|15|TRBJ1-4
CASSLGGQALEKLFF
TGCGCCAGCAGCTTGGGGGGACAGGCCCTCGAAAAACTGTTTTTT
>TRBV29-1|once|NA|15|TRBJ2-3
CSVEDVGTYTDTQYF
TGCAGCGTTGAAGACGTGGGGACTTACACAGATACGCAGTATTTT
>TRBV12-3/TRBV12-4|many|NA|13|TRBJ2-5
CASSPGLQETQYF
TGTGCCAGCAGTCCGGGACTCCAAGAGACCCAGTACTTC
>TRBV5-1|few|NA|13|TRBJ1-1
CASSVSRDTEAFF
TGCGCCAGCAGCGTGAGCCGGGACACTGAAGCTTTCTTT
>TRBV12-3/TRBV12-4|NA|NA|12|TRBJ2-7
CASSLRYYELYF
TGTGCCAGCAGTTTAAGGTATTACGAGCTGTACTTC
>TRBV12-3/TRBV12-4|few|NA|16|TRBJ1-5
CASRGGLSSFNQPQHF
TGTGCCAGCAGAGGAGGACTATCGTCTTTCAATCAGCCCCAGCATTTT
>TRBV24-1|few|NA|16|TRBJ2-5
CATSVYEMRIGETQYF
TGTGCCACCAGTGTGTACGAAATGAGGATTGGAGAGACCCAGTACTTC
>TRBV11-2|few|NA|15|TRBJ1-1
CASSYIQGGVTEAFF
TGTGCCAGCAGTTACATTCAGGGCGGAGTCACTGAAGCTTTCTTT
>TRBV28|many|NA|15|TRBJ1-2
CASVYRDRRTGGYTF
TGTGCCAGCGTCTACCGGGACCGGCGGACGGGTGGCTACACCTTC
>TRBV28|many|NA|14|TRBJ2-5
CASSLRGAQETQYF
TGTGCCAGCAGTTTACGGGGGGCACAAGAGACCCAGTACTTC
>TRBV28|NA|NA|15|TRBJ1-1
CASTSAATANTEAFF
TGTGCCAGCACGTCCGCGGCAACCGCGAACACTGAAGCTTTCTTT
>TRBV20-1|NA|TRBD1|13|TRBJ2-1
CSAARDRDNEQFF
TGCAGTGCTGCCCGGGACAGGGACAATGAGCAGTTCTTC
>TRBV7-8|many|NA|17|TRBJ1-5
CASSLITSGTYNQPQHF
TGTGCCAGCAGCTTAATTACGTCGGGGACCTACAATCAGCCCCAGCATTTT
>TRBV5-6|NA|TRBD1|16|TRBJ1-2
CASSLLTGVKDYGYTF
TGTGCCAGCAGCCTGCTAACAGGGGTTAAAGACTATGGCTACACCTTC
>TRBV12-3/TRBV12-4|few|NA|14|TRBJ1-5
CASSSGSRIQPQHF
TGTGCCAGCAGTTCAGGGAGCCGTATTCAGCCCCAGCATTTT
>TRBV7-2|many|NA|15|TRBJ2-1
CASSFSGDLYNEQFF
TGTGCCAGCAGCTTTTCGGGAGATCTCTACAATGAGCAGTTCTTC
>TRBV4-2|few|NA|12|TRBJ1-1
CATRGNRVEAFF
TGTGCCACAAGAGGAAATCGGGTTGAAGCTTTCTTT
>TRBV20-1|few|TRBD2|15|TRBJ2-1
CSGISGRASYNEQFF
TGCAGTGGAATAAGCGGGAGGGCCTCCTACAATGAGCAGTTCTTC
>TRBV7-6|NA|NA|16|TRBJ2-1
CASSPPGTLRSDEQFF
TGTGCCAGCAGCCCCCCCGGGACCCTCAGAAGCGATGAGCAGTTCTTC
>TRBV28|NA|NA|15|TRBJ1-1
CASKNGGARDTEAFF
TGTGCCAGCAAGAATGGGGGGGCTCGGGACACTGAAGCTTTCTTT
>TRBV29-1|NA|TRBD1|13|TRBJ2-7
CSVGGTGEYEQYF
TGCAGCGTCGGGGGGACAGGGGAATACGAGCAGTACTTC
>TRBV7-9|NA|TRBD1|14|TRBJ1-4
CASSLTGVNEKLFF
TGTGCCAGCAGCTTGACAGGGGTTAATGAAAAACTGTTTTTT
>TRBV11-1|few|NA|12|TRBJ1-1
CASSLSTTEAFF
TGTGCCAGCAGCCTAAGTACCACTGAAGCTTTCTTT
>TRBV15|few|TRBD1|16|TRBJ1-3
CATSRTRQGVTNTIYF
TGTGCCACCAGCAGAACAAGACAGGGGGTGACGAACACCATATATTTT
>TRBV18|NA|NA|13|TRBJ1-6
CASIQGANSPLHF
TGTGCCAGTATACAAGGTGCGAATTCACCCCTCCACTTT
>TRBV25-1|many|NA|17|TRBJ2-5
CASSEWVGRSQQETQYF
TGTGCCAGCAGTGAATGGGTGGGAAGGTCCCAACAAGAGACCCAGTACTTC
>TRBV28|many|NA|16|TRBJ2-2
CASSLTGQANTGELFF
TGTGCCAGCAGCTTGACTGGTCAGGCGAACACCGGGGAGCTGTTTTTT
>TRBV19|NA|TRBD1|16|TRBJ2-2
CASSTTGGLNTGELFF
TGTGCCAGTAGTACTACAGGGGGCCTGAACACCGGGGAGCTGTTTTTT
>TRBV14|NA|NA|15|TRBJ1-2
CASSQDKVANYGYTF
TGTGCCAGCAGCCAAGATAAGGTAGCTAACTATGGCTACACCTTC
>TRBV20-1|NA|NA|15|TRBJ2-7
CSATTDRGNLYEQYF
TGCAGTGCTACGACGGACCGGGGAAACCTCTACGAGCAGTACTTC
>TRBV20-1|NA|NA|14|TRBJ1-1
CSTTKQAGGTEAFF
TGCAGTACAACGAAGCAGGCGGGCGGCACTGAAGCTTTCTTT
>TRBV28|NA|TRBD1|15|TRBJ1-1
CASSSPSGQGAIAFF
TGTGCCAGCAGTTCTCCCTCCGGACAGGGGGCGATAGCTTTCTTT
>TRBV30|NA|NA|14|TRBJ2-7
CAWIPSDRTYEQYF
TGTGCCTGGATACCCAGCGACAGAACCTACGAGCAGTACTTC
>TRBV27|NA|TRBD2|14|TRBJ2-1
CASSGERGVDEQFF
TGTGCCAGCAGTGGAGAGCGGGGGGTCGATGAGCAGTTCTTC
>TRBV5-1|few|NA|15|TRBJ1-5
CASSFTGAGNQPQHF
TGCGCCAGCAGCTTTACGGGAGCGGGCAATCAGCCCCAGCATTTT
>TRBV7-3|NA|NA|15|TRBJ2-3
CASSPSGGSTDTQYF
TGTGCCAGCAGCCCGAGCGGAGGGAGCACAGATACGCAGTATTTT
>TRBV7-3|few|TRBD1|16|TRBJ1-6
CASSASGGGLNSPLHF
TGTGCCAGCAGCGCCTCAGGGGGGGGGCTTAATTCACCCCTCCACTTT
>TRBV30|NA|NA|16|TRBJ1-1
CAWSSRPGGMNTEAFF
TGTGCCTGGAGCAGCCGCCCGGGGGGGATGAACACTGAAGCTTTCTTT
>TRBV19|few|NA|18|TRBJ2-6
CASSPRQDIRSGANVLTF
TGTGCCAGTAGCCCTAGACAGGATATTCGCTCCGGGGCCAACGTCCTGACTTTC
>TRBV19|once|NA|14|TRBJ1-5
CASVMRWGNQPQHF
TGTGCCAGCGTTATGAGATGGGGGAATCAGCCCCAGCATTTT
>TRBV11-2|NA|NA|19|TRBJ2-7
CASSLGPGLGEPPLYEQYF
TGTGCCAGCAGCTTGGGTCCCGGGCTGGGGGAGCCCCCCCTCTACGAGCAGTACTTC
>TRBV12-3/TRBV12-4|few|NA|13|TRBJ2-5
CASTLGGEETQYF
TGTGCCAGCACCTTAGGAGGGGAAGAGACCCAGTACTTC
>TRBV14|many|NA|19|TRBJ2-1
CASSQDLAAGQNSYNEQFF
TGTGCCAGCAGCCAAGATTTAGCCGCCGGACAGAACTCCTACAATGAGCAGTTCTTC
>TRBV7-2|many|NA|12|TRBJ2-1
CASSLMINEQFF
TGTGCCAGCAGCTTAATGATCAATGAGCAGTTCTTC
>TRBV19|NA|NA|14|TRBJ2-1
CASSMVGSYNEQFF
TGTGCCAGTAGTATGGTAGGGTCCTACAATGAGCAGTTCTTC
>TRBV20-1|once|TRBD1|17|TRBJ2-3
CSAREAGTGMFTDTQYF
TGCAGTGCTAGAGAGGCCGGGACAGGGATGTTCACAGATACGCAGTATTTT
>TRBV7-2|many|TRBD2|18|TRBJ2-4
CASSLQPIAGVAKNIQYF
TGTGCCAGCAGCTTACAACCCATAGCGGGAGTAGCCAAAAACATTCAGTACTTC
>TRBV6-1|NA|NA|15|TRBJ2-1
CASSEMSGALGEQFF
TGTGCCAGCAGTGAAATGTCAGGGGCCCTCGGGGAGCAGTTCTTC
>TRBV15|NA|TRBD2|16|TRBJ2-1
CATSPGGRLSYNEQFF
TGTGCCACCAGCCCCGGGGGGAGACTGTCCTACAATGAGCAGTTCTTC
>TRBV7-9|many|TRBD1|14|TRBJ1-4
CASSFGTDNEKLFF
TGTGCCAGCAGCTTCGGGACAGATAATGAAAAACTGTTTTTT
>TRBV30|NA|TRBD1|16|TRBJ2-3
CAWSTPWTGVTDTQYF
TGTGCCTGGAGTACTCCGTGGACAGGGGTTACAGATACGCAGTATTTT
>TRBV6-6|few|NA|14|TRBJ2-2
CASSYAGSAGELFF
TGTGCCAGCAGTTACGCGGGCTCGGCCGGGGAGCTGTTTTTT
>TRBV12-3/TRBV12-4|few|TRBD1|15|TRBJ2-7
CASSLQPGQDYEQYF
TGTGCCAGCAGTTTGCAGCCGGGACAGGACTACGAGCAGTACTTC
>TRBV7-2|many|NA|14|TRBJ1-2
CASSLALTGERNTF
TGTGCCAGCAGCTTAGCGCTTACCGGAGAGAGGAACACCTTC